This is a list of T cell receptor beta chains from one sample in a study of early T cells in non-severe SARS-CoV-2 infection. TCRdb fed the 5' RACE reads into MiXCR, producing one record per CDR3 protein. Of approximately 29,000 distinct CDR3 sequences listed, 5% to 6.5% were seen once; the top ten hold approximately 30%. The sample in question was whole blood, obtained at baseline. These TCRs come from an adult who was a healthcare worker with PCR-confirmed SARS-CoV-2 infection or an uninfected control (not recorded which). Each CDR3 is given with its conserved first and last residue. Each record gives: V gene, D gene, J gene, clone size, CDR3 protein, CDR3 DNA. The D gene is left open where the match is weak. Some rows mark clone size as missing; the rest say once, few, many or name a class of expanded clone.

v_call: TRBV27; d_call: NA; j_call: TRBJ1-2; clone_size: few; cdr3_aa: CASRLIGSPYGYTF; cdr3_nt: TGTGCCAGCAGACTGATTGGGAGCCCCTATGGCTACACCTTC
v_call: TRBV5-1; d_call: TRBD2; j_call: TRBJ2-5; clone_size: many; cdr3_aa: CASSPGLAGVETQYF; cdr3_nt: TGCGCCAGCAGCCCGGGACTAGCGGGAGTAGAGACCCAGTACTTC
v_call: TRBV10-2; d_call: NA; j_call: TRBJ2-3; clone_size: many; cdr3_aa: CASSLQDRTDTQYF; cdr3_nt: TGCGCCAGCAGTTTGCAGGACCGCACAGATACGCAGTATTTT
v_call: TRBV20-1; d_call: NA; j_call: TRBJ1-1; clone_size: many; cdr3_aa: CSAAPGLTITEAFF; cdr3_nt: TGCAGTGCCGCCCCGGGACTCACGATCACTGAAGCTTTCTTT
v_call: TRBV7-8; d_call: TRBD1; j_call: TRBJ2-6; clone_size: few; cdr3_aa: CASSTYRGPISGANVLIF; cdr3_nt: TGTGCCAGCAGCACCTACAGGGGGCCCATCTCTGGGGCCAACGTCCTGATTTTC
v_call: TRBV18; d_call: TRBD2; j_call: TRBJ2-7; clone_size: many; cdr3_aa: CASSPPGTSGSGEQYF; cdr3_nt: TGTGCCAGCTCACCTCCCGGGACTAGCGGTTCCGGCGAGCAGTACTTC
v_call: TRBV11-2; d_call: TRBD2; j_call: TRBJ2-1; clone_size: many; cdr3_aa: CASSPPGGAYEQFF; cdr3_nt: TGTGCCAGCAGCCCACCCGGGGGGGCATATGAGCAGTTCTTC
v_call: TRBV2; d_call: NA; j_call: TRBJ1-6; clone_size: few; cdr3_aa: CASSEGARNSPLHF; cdr3_nt: TGTGCCAGCAGTGAGGGGGCCCGGAATTCACCCCTCCACTTT
v_call: TRBV20-1; d_call: NA; j_call: TRBJ2-5; clone_size: many; cdr3_aa: CSARDDRVQETQYF; cdr3_nt: TGCAGTGCTAGAGATGATCGGGTCCAGGAGACCCAGTACTTC
v_call: TRBV7-9; d_call: NA; j_call: TRBJ1-2; clone_size: many; cdr3_aa: CASSPRRGEKPYGYTF; cdr3_nt: TGTGCCAGTTCCCCCAGGAGGGGTGAAAAGCCTTATGGCTACACCTTC
v_call: TRBV20-1; d_call: NA; j_call: TRBJ1-5; clone_size: many; cdr3_aa: CSAKMGPNQPQHF; cdr3_nt: TGCAGTGCTAAAATGGGGCCCAATCAGCCCCAGCATTTT
v_call: TRBV5-1; d_call: NA; j_call: TRBJ2-2; clone_size: NA; cdr3_aa: CASRVTGLNTGELFF; cdr3_nt: TGCGCCAGCAGGGTAACGGGACTGAACACCGGGGAGCTGTTTTTT
v_call: TRBV19; d_call: NA; j_call: TRBJ2-5; clone_size: many; cdr3_aa: CARGRTGQQETQYF; cdr3_nt: TGTGCCAGGGGACGAACCGGACAGCAAGAGACCCAGTACTTC
v_call: TRBV6-5; d_call: NA; j_call: TRBJ2-7; clone_size: many; cdr3_aa: CASSYRRDNIYEQYF; cdr3_nt: TGTGCCAGCAGTTACAGACGGGACAATATATACGAGCAGTACTTC
v_call: TRBV19; d_call: TRBD1; j_call: TRBJ2-3; clone_size: many; cdr3_aa: CAIGTGGADTQYF; cdr3_nt: TGTGCCATTGGGACAGGGGGCGCGGATACGCAGTATTTT
v_call: TRBV6-5; d_call: NA; j_call: TRBJ2-3; clone_size: many; cdr3_aa: CASSYSRLDTQYF; cdr3_nt: TGTGCCAGCAGTTACTCACGCTTAGATACGCAGTATTTT
v_call: TRBV20-1; d_call: NA; j_call: TRBJ2-7; clone_size: NA; cdr3_aa: CSAILGGNEQYF; cdr3_nt: TGCAGTGCTATACTAGGGGGAAACGAGCAGTACTTC
v_call: TRBV20-1; d_call: NA; j_call: TRBJ2-5; clone_size: many; cdr3_aa: CSARVSGQETQYF; cdr3_nt: TGCAGTGCTAGAGTTAGCGGTCAAGAGACCCAGTACTTC
v_call: TRBV7-9; d_call: NA; j_call: TRBJ1-2; clone_size: many; cdr3_aa: CASSSRRANYGYTF; cdr3_nt: TGTGCCAGCAGCTCTAGGAGGGCTAACTATGGCTACACCTTC
v_call: TRBV7-9; d_call: NA; j_call: TRBJ2-2; clone_size: many; cdr3_aa: CASSLAQVDTGELFF; cdr3_nt: TGTGCCAGCAGCTTAGCGCAGGTGGACACCGGGGAGCTGTTTTTT
v_call: TRBV5-1; d_call: TRBD1; j_call: TRBJ1-1; clone_size: many; cdr3_aa: CASSAGQNMNTEAFF; cdr3_nt: TGCGCCAGCAGCGCGGGACAGAACATGAACACTGAAGCTTTCTTT
v_call: TRBV5-5; d_call: TRBD1; j_call: TRBJ2-2; clone_size: many; cdr3_aa: CASSPRQGARTGELFF; cdr3_nt: TGTGCCAGCAGCCCAAGACAGGGGGCGCGTACCGGGGAGCTGTTTTTT
v_call: TRBV6-4; d_call: TRBD2; j_call: TRBJ2-1; clone_size: many; cdr3_aa: CASSDSISGDYNEQFF; cdr3_nt: TGTGCCAGCAGTGACTCGATTAGCGGGGACTACAATGAGCAGTTCTTC
v_call: TRBV6-2/TRBV6-3; d_call: NA; j_call: TRBJ2-3; clone_size: few; cdr3_aa: CASSPAGQSTDTQYF; cdr3_nt: TGTGCCAGCAGTCCCGCCGGACAGAGCACAGATACGCAGTATTTT
v_call: TRBV28; d_call: TRBD2; j_call: TRBJ2-7; clone_size: NA; cdr3_aa: CASTYHSGTYEQYF; cdr3_nt: TGTGCCAGCACGTATCATAGCGGGACCTACGAGCAGTACTTC
v_call: TRBV2; d_call: NA; j_call: TRBJ2-7; clone_size: few; cdr3_aa: CASSEDRLTYEQYF; cdr3_nt: TGTGCCAGCAGTGAAGACCGACTAACCTACGAGCAGTACTTC
v_call: TRBV5-6; d_call: TRBD1; j_call: TRBJ2-5; clone_size: many; cdr3_aa: CASSTGQGQETQYF; cdr3_nt: TGTGCCAGCAGCACCGGACAGGGACAAGAGACCCAGTACTTC